These 11 T cell receptor beta chains originate from one sample sequenced in a study of shared clonotypes between healthy human individuals. Profiled with immunoSEQ multiplex PCR; TCRdb holds only in-frame clones, not every one. Among millions of clones listed, approximately 94% were seen once. CD45RO negativity and positive selection for CCR7 defined naive CD8 cells, a population that excluded terminally differentiated effector memory CD45RA+ cells. The material sequenced was naive CD8+ T cells from PBMCs. These receptors were obtained from a man younger than 35 in good health. Some clones in this sample may be carry-over from other donors' samples.

The chain couples TRBV27 to TRBJ2-3; the D is unclear. CDR1 and CDR2 from the germline V gene are MNHEY and SMNVEV (reference sequence). CDR3 length: 15 residues. V shed 5 bases and J shed 4 bases, with 16 bases lying between them. The CDR3 DNA follows: TGTGCCAGCAGTCCCTTCCTACCATGGGCAGATACGCAGTATTTT. Its translation: CASSPFLPWADTQYF.

The chain links TRBV7-2 to TRBJ2-7; possibly TRBD1 for D (6 bases). V was pared by 7 bases and J by 3 bases, with 13 bases between. The CDR3 is 13 residues long. The germline V gene has CDR1 SGHTA and CDR2 FQGNSA. The CDR3 region is CASTNREGYEQYF. In DNA form, the CDR3 reads TGTGCCAGCACCAACAGGGAAGGCTACGAGCAGTACTTC. Together with reference TRBV7-2 and TRBJ2-7, the CDR3 gives the full variable domain: GAGVSQSPSNKVTEKGKDVELRCDPISGHTALYWYRQSLGQGLEFLIYFQGNSAPDKSGLPSDRFSAERTGGSVSTLTIQRTQQEDSAVYLCASTNREGYEQYFGPGTRLTVT.

The chain has TRBV9 and TRBJ1-1, with TRBD1 as a possible D gene (5 bases). This CDR3 comprises 15 residues. The ends were cut back, 4 bases at V and 6 bases at J, with 19 bases in the middle. CDR1 SGDLS and CDR2 YYNGEE come from the germline V gene. The CDR3 DNA is TGTGCCAGCAGCAGAGGGGCCAGGGATTTCCCTGAAGCTTTCTTT. This sequence encodes CASSRGARDFPEAFF.

This sequence joins TRBV5-1 and TRBJ1-3; D is undetermined. The V end was cut by 0 bases, the J end by 0 bases, with 10 bases between. CDR1 and CDR2 from the germline V gene are SGHRS and YFSETQ. This CDR3 is 16 amino acids long. Written as DNA, the CDR3 is TGCGCCAGCAGCTTGGGGGAGGCTCTCTCTGGAAACACCATATATTTT. As protein: CASSLGEALSGNTIYF.

This sequence joins TRBV28 and TRBJ2-3; TRBD1 matches 7 bases. The V gene's germline CDR1 is MDHEN and CDR2 SYDVKM. The CDR3 extends over 15 amino acids. Losses at the gene ends were 10 bases for V and 0 bases for J; bases not matched to a gene: 10. CDR3 residues: CATVNRDSSTDTQYF. The CDR3 DNA sequence: TGTGCCACTGTAAACCGGGACAGTAGCACAGATACGCAGTATTTT.

Only one count was recorded for this clone. The chain employs TRBV29-1 and TRBJ2-7, with 9 bases lining up with TRBD1. Germline values: CDR1 SQVTM, CDR2 ANQGSEA. This CDR3 has 14 amino acids. V shed 6 bases and J 3 bases; nucleotides not matched to a gene: 9. The DNA for the CDR3 is TGCAGCGTGCTGGGACAGGGCAGTTACTACGAGCAGTACTTC. Its protein product is CSVLGQGSYYEQYF.

This chain uses TRBV5-4 with TRBJ1-3; D remains ambiguous. CDR1 SGHNT and CDR2 YYREEE come from the germline V gene (reference sequence). The CDR3 sequence is 17 residues long. V was shortened by 2 bases and J by 1 base, with 16 bases between the two germline ends. Here the CDR3 reads CASSFRNLPGSGNTIYF. The CDR3 DNA reads TGTGCCAGCAGCTTCCGGAATCTCCCTGGTTCTGGAAACACCATATATTTT.

The chain joins TRBV30 to TRBJ2-7; D might be TRBD2 (6 bases). The CDR3 consists of 14 residues. CDR1 and CDR2 (germline): GTSNPN, SVGIG (reference sequence). The ends were cut back, 0 bases at V and 2 bases at J, with 11 bases in the middle. The CDR3 is CAWSVLGGPYEQYF. DNA of the CDR3: TGTGCCTGGAGTGTCCTGGGAGGACCCTACGAGCAGTACTTC.

This clone was detected once. This chain connects TRBV7-8 to TRBJ2-1; D not certain. Germline CDR1 and CDR2: SGHVS and FQNEAQ. With 4 bases removed from V and 9 bases from J, the gap between germline ends came to 16 bases. This CDR3 has 14 amino acids. The CDR3 DNA follows: TGTGCCAGCAGCTCCCTGGGAAGGGCTGGTGAGCAGTTCTTC. It yields the protein CASSSLGRAGEQFF.

The chain carries TRBV6-1 and TRBJ1-2, with 12 positions matching TRBD1. There are 11 residues in the CDR3. Per germline, CDR1 MNHNS and CDR2 SASEGT. CDR3 sequence (DNA): TGTGCGGGACAGGGGGCTGTTGGCTACACCTTC. Encoded protein: CAGQGAVGYTF.

The chain employs TRBV6-6 and TRBJ1-5; D might be TRBD1 (5 bases). Germline V gene sequence: CDR1 MNHNY, CDR2 SVGAGI (reference sequence). The CDR3 runs to 14 residues. V lost 10 bases and J lost 4, with 17 bases in between. This CDR3 reads CATVGAGINQPQHF. The CDR3 DNA is TGTGCCACGGTCGGGGCAGGGATTAATCAGCCCCAGCATTTT.